This is a list of T cell receptor beta chains from one sample in a study of T cell responses to AZD1222 COVID-19 vaccine. Clones were sequenced by immunoSEQ multiplex PCR, and TCRdb holds only the in-frame ones, with some missing. The sample shows 140,000 or so clones, roughly 92% of them seen only once. The specimen comprised peripheral blood, sampled on day 0 of AZD1222 vaccination. The receptors come from an adult in good health. CDR3s include the opening cysteine and the closing phenylalanine or tryptophan. The order of the fields is J gene, V gene, CDR3 protein.

TRBJ1-1	TRBV27	CASSPLLNTEAFF
TRBJ2-1	TRBV4-1	CASSQGWAPHNEQFF
TRBJ2-3	TRBV20-1	CSARYTDTQYF
TRBJ2-1	TRBV11-2	CASRLWGRASYNEQFF
TRBJ2-1	TRBV5-6	CASRLGAGRHNEQFF
TRBJ1-3	TRBV5-1	CASSLGTSGNTIYF
TRBJ1-1	TRBV27	CASSFRARRNTEAFF
TRBJ2-7	TRBV6-1	CASSEAGDRDYEQYF
TRBJ1-2	TRBV5-4	CASSSRQGLEYGYTF
TRBJ2-1	TRBV4-1	CASSPGLAGPARNEQFF
TRBJ2-5	TRBV18	CASSFKGLAANGGETQYF
TRBJ2-1	TRBV5-4	CATRTTQGLDEQFF
TRBJ2-1	TRBV29-1	CSVALAGGHQFF
TRBJ1-3	TRBV3-1/TRBV3-2	CASSNRRAYSGNTIYF
TRBJ2-7	TRBV6-5	CASSSLTRTYEQYF
TRBJ2-2	TRBV12-5	CASGLSPVGGNYGELFF
TRBJ2-3	TRBV19	CASRLAGGRTDTQYF
TRBJ1-3	TRBV28	CASSNDRAGNTIYF
TRBJ1-1	TRBV7-9	CASSAPGVNTEAFF
TRBJ2-7	TRBV28	CASSFTGTGSPWEQYF
TRBJ2-3	TRBV7-9	CASSPQRRRVSTDTQYF
TRBJ2-3	TRBV6-4	CASSELAGGGDTQYF
TRBJ1-5	TRBV27	CASAEGVGNQPQHF
TRBJ2-2	TRBV4-2	CASSLGLAGGSNTGELFF
TRBJ1-1	TRBV6-1	CASSEAHGQSEAFF
TRBJ1-5	TRBV3-1/TRBV3-2	CASSQGFRGRGNQPQHF
TRBJ2-1	TRBV9	CASSLAGEPNNEQFF
TRBJ1-5	TRBV18	CASSPDRTLKPQHF
TRBJ2-5	TRBV10-3	CATRDRGRIETQYF
TRBJ2-7	TRBV7-9	CASSTLLAGRSYEQYF
TRBJ2-6	TRBV10-3	CAISESGRGSGANVLTF
TRBJ2-1	TRBV4-1	CASSQGPGLAGVYNEQFF
TRBJ2-7	TRBV28	CASSLVSGGADEQYF
TRBJ1-5	TRBV19	CASTLGRGNQPQHF
TRBJ1-4	TRBV3-1/TRBV3-2	CASSHSVGQANEKLFF
TRBJ2-7	TRBV5-1	CASSFGQGVYEQYF
TRBJ2-3	TRBV18	CASSPPGDRVWTDTQYF
TRBJ2-7	TRBV5-1	CASSPSLTSGSYFETYEQYF
TRBJ2-1	TRBV27	CASSPMAGTSGRGEQFF
TRBJ1-4	TRBV6-5	CASRSLGGTNEKLFF
TRBJ2-1	TRBV4-1	CASSQEPGTSGRGLNEQFF
TRBJ1-3	TRBV3-1/TRBV3-2	CASSQEVVNTIYF
TRBJ2-1	TRBV5-8	CASSADNNYNEQFF
TRBJ1-2	TRBV5-1	CASSPGGGIYGYTF
TRBJ2-2	TRBV29-1	CSVEGDRDHTGELFF
TRBJ2-7	TRBV30	CAWSDGSSYEQYF
TRBJ2-7	TRBV7-2	CASSLTASGALWQYF
TRBJ1-2	TRBV4-2	CASSQDLGFRWGYTF
TRBJ1-2	TRBV6-5	CASRSTGGEGYTF
TRBJ1-1	TRBV5-6	CASLRDPLNTEAFF
TRBJ1-6	TRBV6-5	CASQRQGSPLHF
TRBJ2-3	TRBV18	CASSPFTSGRSDTQYF
TRBJ2-7	TRBV5-5	CASSLAGTSPGEQYF
TRBJ2-7	TRBV28	CASSPTGQGMDEQYF
TRBJ2-3	TRBV24-1	CATSDFGPTDTQYF
TRBJ1-5	TRBV19	CASTPYGTNFYSNQPQHF
TRBJ1-3	TRBV9	CASSISPDGNTIYF
TRBJ2-1	TRBV28	CASSPPIAGGWGYNEQFF
TRBJ2-3	TRBV6-4	CASRPKGDTDTQYF